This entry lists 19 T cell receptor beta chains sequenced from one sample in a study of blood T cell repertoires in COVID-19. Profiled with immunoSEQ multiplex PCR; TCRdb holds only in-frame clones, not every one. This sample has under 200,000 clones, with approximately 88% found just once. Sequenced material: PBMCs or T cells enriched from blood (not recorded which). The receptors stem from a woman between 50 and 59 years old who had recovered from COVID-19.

The CDR3 region is CASSLEQWDQPQHF. The CDR3 region has the DNA TGTGCCAGCTCACTCGAACAGTGGGATCAGCCCCAGCATTTT. The V call is TRBV18, the J call TRBJ1-5; no reliable D call. The CDR3 extends over 14 amino acids. Trimming removed 4 bases at V and 5 bases at J, with 12 bases between. The germline gives CDR1 KGHSH, CDR2 LQKENI.

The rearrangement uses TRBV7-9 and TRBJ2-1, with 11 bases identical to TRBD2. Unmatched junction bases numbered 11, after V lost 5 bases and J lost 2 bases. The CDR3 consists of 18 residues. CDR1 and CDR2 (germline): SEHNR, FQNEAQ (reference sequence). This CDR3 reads CASSPLAGGPFTYNEQFF. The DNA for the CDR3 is TGTGCCAGCAGCCCTTTAGCGGGGGGGCCATTCACCTACAATGAGCAGTTCTTC.

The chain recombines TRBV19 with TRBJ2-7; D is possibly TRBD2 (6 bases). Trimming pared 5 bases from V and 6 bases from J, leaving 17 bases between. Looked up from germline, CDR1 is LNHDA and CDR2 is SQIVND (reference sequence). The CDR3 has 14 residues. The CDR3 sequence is CASSPGPSGVEQYF. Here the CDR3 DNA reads TGTGCCAGTAGTCCCGGTCCTTCGGGGGTCGAGCAGTACTTC.

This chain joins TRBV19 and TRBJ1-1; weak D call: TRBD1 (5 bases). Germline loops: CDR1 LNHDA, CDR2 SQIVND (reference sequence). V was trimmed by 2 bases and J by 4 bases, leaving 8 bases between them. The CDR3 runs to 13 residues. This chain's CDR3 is CASSIRRATEAFF. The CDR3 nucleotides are TGTGCCAGTAGTATACGCAGGGCCACTGAAGCTTTCTTT. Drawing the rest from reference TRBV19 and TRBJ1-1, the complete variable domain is DGGITQSPKYLFRKEGQNVTLSCEQNLNHDAMYWYRQDPGQGLRLIYYSQIVNDFQKGDIAEGYSVSREKKESFPLTVTSAQKNPTAFYLCASSIRRATEAFFGQGTRLTVV.

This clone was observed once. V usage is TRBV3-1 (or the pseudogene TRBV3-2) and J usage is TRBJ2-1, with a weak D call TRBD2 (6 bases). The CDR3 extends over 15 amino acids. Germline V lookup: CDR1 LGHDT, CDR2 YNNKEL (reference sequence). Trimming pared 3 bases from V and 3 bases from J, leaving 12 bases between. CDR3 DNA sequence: TGTGCCAGCAGCCAGGGGCGGGGCGTCTACAATGAGCAGTTCTTC. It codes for CASSQGRGVYNEQFF.

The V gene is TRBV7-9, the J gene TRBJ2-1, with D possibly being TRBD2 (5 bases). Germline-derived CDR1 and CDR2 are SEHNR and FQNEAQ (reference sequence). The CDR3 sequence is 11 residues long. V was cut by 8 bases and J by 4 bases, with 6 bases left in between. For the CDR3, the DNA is TGTGCCAGCGGGAGTTACAATGAGCAGTTCTTC. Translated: CASGSYNEQFF.

For the CDR3, the DNA is TGTGCCAGCAGTGCGCGGACTGAAGCTTTCTTT. This translates into CASSARTEAFF. The chain joins TRBV25-1 to TRBJ1-1; D unclear. The CDR3 is 11 residues long. Germline lookup yields CDR1 MGHDK and CDR2 SYGVNS. Trimming stripped 4 bases from V and 5 bases from J, with 5 bases between.

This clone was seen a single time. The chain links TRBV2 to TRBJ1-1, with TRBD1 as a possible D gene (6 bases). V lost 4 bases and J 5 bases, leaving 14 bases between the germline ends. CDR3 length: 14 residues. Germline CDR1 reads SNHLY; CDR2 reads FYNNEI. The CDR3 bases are TGTGCCAGCAGTGGCAGGGGTGATCGGACTGAAGCTTTCTTT. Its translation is CASSGRGDRTEAFF.

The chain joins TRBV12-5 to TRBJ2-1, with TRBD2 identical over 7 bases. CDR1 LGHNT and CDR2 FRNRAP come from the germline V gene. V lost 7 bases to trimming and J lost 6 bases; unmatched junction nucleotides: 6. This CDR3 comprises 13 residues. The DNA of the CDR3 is TGTGCTAGTGTCGGGTGGGGGGGCAATGAGCAGTTCTTC. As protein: CASVGWGGNEQFF.

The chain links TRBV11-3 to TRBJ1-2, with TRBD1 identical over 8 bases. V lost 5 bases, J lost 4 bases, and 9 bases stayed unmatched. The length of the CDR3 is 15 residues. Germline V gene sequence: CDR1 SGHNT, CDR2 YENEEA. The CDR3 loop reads CASSLSRTGTYGYTF. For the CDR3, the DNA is TGTGCCAGCAGCCTGTCTCGGACAGGGACCTATGGCTACACCTTC.

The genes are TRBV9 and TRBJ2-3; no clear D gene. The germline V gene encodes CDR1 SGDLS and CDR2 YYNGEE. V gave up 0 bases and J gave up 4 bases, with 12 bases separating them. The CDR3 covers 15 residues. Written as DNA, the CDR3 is TGTGCCAGCAGCGTAGAGGCCGGGTGGGCAGATACGCAGTATTTT. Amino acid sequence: CASSVEAGWADTQYF.

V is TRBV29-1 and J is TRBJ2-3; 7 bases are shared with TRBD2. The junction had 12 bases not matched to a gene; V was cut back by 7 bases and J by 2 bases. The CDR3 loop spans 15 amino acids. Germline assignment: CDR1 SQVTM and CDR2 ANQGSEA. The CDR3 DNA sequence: TGCAGCGCCCGAAGCCGGCGGGGGTACACAGATACGCAGTATTTT. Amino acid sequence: CSARSRRGYTDTQYF.

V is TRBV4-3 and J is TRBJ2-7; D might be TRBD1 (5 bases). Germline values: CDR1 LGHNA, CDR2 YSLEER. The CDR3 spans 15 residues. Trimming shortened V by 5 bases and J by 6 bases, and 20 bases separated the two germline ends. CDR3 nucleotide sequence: TGCGCCAGCAGCACGAGGCAGGGCGAGCTACGCGAGCAGTACTTC. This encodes CASSTRQGELREQYF.

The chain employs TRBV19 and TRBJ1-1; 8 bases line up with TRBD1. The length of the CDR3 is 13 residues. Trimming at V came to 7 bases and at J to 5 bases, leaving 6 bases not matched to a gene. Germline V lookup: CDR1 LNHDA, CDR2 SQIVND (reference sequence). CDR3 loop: CASTPTGATEAFF. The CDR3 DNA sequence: TGTGCCAGTACCCCGACAGGGGCAACTGAAGCTTTCTTT.

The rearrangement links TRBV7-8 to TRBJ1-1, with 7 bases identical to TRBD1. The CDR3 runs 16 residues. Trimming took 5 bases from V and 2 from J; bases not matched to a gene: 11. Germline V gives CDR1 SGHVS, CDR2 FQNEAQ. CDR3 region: CASSLSQGRDNTEAFF. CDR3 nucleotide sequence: TGTGCCAGCAGCCTATCACAGGGGCGAGATAACACTGAAGCTTTCTTT. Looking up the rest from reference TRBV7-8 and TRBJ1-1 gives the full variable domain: GAGVSQSPRYKVAKRGQDVALRCDPISGHVSLFWYQQALGQGPEFLTYFQNEAQLDKSGLPSDRFFAERPEGSVSTLKIQRTQQEDSAVYLCASSLSQGRDNTEAFFGQGTRLTVV.

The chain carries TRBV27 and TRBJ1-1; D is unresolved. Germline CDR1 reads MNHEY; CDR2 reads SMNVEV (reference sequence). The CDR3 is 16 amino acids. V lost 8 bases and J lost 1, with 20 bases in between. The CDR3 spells CASSSAAAQENTEAFF. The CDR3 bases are TGTGCCAGCTCCTCCGCTGCCGCTCAGGAGAACACTGAAGCTTTCTTT.

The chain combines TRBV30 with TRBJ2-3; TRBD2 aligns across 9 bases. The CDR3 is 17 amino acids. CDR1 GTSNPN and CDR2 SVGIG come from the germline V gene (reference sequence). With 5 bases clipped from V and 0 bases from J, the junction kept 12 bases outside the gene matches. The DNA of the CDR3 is TGTGCCTGGGCCGCGGGGGGGAAGACTGCTAGCACAGATACGCAGTATTTT. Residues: CAWAAGGKTASTDTQYF.

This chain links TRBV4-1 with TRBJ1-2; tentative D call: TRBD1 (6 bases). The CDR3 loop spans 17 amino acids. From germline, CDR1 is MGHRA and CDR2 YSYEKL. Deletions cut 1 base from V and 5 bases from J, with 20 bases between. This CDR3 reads CASSQAVRDTHLYGYTF. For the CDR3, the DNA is TGCGCCAGCAGCCAAGCCGTGAGGGACACCCACCTATATGGCTACACCTTC.

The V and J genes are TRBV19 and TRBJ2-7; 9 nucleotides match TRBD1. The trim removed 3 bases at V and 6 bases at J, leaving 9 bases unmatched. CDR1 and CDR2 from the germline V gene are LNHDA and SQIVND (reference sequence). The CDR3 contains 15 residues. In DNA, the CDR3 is TGTGCCAGTAGTATTGGTCGACAGGGGGGGTCCGAGCAGTACTTC. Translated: CASSIGRQGGSEQYF.